This entry lists 4 T cell receptor beta chains sequenced from one sample in a study of T cell responses to AZD1222 COVID-19 vaccine. TCRdb's table, derived via immunoSEQ multiplex PCR, lists solely in-frame clones and lacks some. The data hold roughly 13,000 clones, with roughly 80% observed a single time. This specimen consisted of peripheral blood, obtained 28 days after the second AZD1222 dose. The receptor source for this set is an adult who received the AZD1222 COVID-19 vaccine.

This clone is medium-sized by share. This chain joins TRBV6-2 or TRBV6-3 and TRBJ2-7; possible D gene TRBD2, 5 bases. V was clipped by 1 base and J by 2 bases, with 9 bases between them. CDR3 length equals 14 residues. From germline, CDR1 is MNHEY and CDR2 SVGEGT. CDR3 in DNA: TGTGCCAGCAGTTACTTCGCCGGGACCTACGAGCAGTACTTC. Encoded protein: CASSYFAGTYEQYF.

This chain uses TRBV12-3 or TRBV12-4 with TRBJ1-2; tentatively, D is TRBD1 (6 bases). Trimming took off 6 bases at V and 6 bases at J, with 14 bases between the two ends. CDR3 length equals 13 residues. The CDR3 here is CASRGGQSHGYTF. DNA for the CDR3: TGTGCCAGCAGGGGGGGCCAGTCCCATGGCTACACCTTC.

There are a few counts of this clone. The chain employs TRBV7-2 and TRBJ2-7; TRBD1 matches at 9 bases. CDR1 is SGHTA, CDR2 FQGNSA, per germline. J was trimmed by 3 bases and V by 5 bases; bases with no gene match: 5. The CDR3 sequence is 14 residues long. CDR3: CASSTGTGFYEQYF. As DNA, the CDR3 is TGTGCCAGCAGCACCGGGACAGGGTTCTACGAGCAGTACTTC.

The rearrangement joins TRBV5-4 to TRBJ2-5; D remains ambiguous. This CDR3 has 13 residues. V was trimmed by 4 bases and J by 4 bases, leaving 11 bases between them. Germline V lookup: CDR1 SGHNT, CDR2 YYREEE (reference sequence). The DNA for the CDR3 is TGTGCCAGCAGCAGTGGCACTCTAGAGACCCAGTACTTC. Amino acids: CASSSGTLETQYF.